The T cell receptor beta chain under discussion was sequenced for a study of T-cell reconstitution after alpha-beta-depleted transplantation in children. The CDR3 is made up of 13 amino acids. After removal of 8 bases from V and 2 bases from J, the junction contained 2 bases not matched to a gene. Unique molecular identifiers were incorporated during preparation of the TCRbeta library. TCRdb ran MiXCR on the PCR reads and lists one entry per CDR3 protein. Of approximately 500,000 distinct CDR3 sequences in the sample, more than 9% were seen once. Study outcomes and limitations: The origin of alpha-beta T cells about two months after transplant was reportedly several hundred expanded graft clones. Fresh T-cell production supplied most of the T-cell counts and diversity seen one year after transplant.

Ten or more counts support this clonotype. Its target is unknown. V is TRBV12-3 or TRBV12-4 and J is TRBJ2-7; 11 positions match TRBD1. The sequences come from PBMCs, collected before TCRalphabeta/CD19-depleted stem cell transplant. The sequence came from a child younger than 10 with inherited bone marrow failure, due to receive a stem cell transplant. In DNA, the CDR3 is TGTGCCAGCGGACAGGGGGCGACCTACGAGCAGTACTTC. Its protein is CASGQGATYEQYF.